This T cell receptor (beta chain) was recorded in a study of cytomegalovirus exposure and HLA in healthy donors (dated by TCRdb to 2016 to 2017). Concerning the study at large: According to an earlier analysis of several hundred of the donors, 150 million to 200 million T cells yielded 100 million or so unique TCR beta sequences and roughly 280 Gb of sequence data. To predict cytomegalovirus infection status, the study brought together high-throughput TCR immunosequencing, statistical association of individual TCRs with disease status, and machine learning. An early release covering some 640 HLA-typed donors comprised 250 to 350 gigabases of sequencing data and tens of millions of unique TCR sequences. Along with the roughly 670-subject first cohort, a separate validation cohort of over a hundred different subjects was used. The later analysis used no new phenotypic data to find candidate immune exposures, relying instead on TCR beta sequences and their occurrence across donors. Among 300 to 500 genotyped donors of the cohort, an average of approximately 240,000 unique TCR beta nucleotide sequences was sequenced per donor, of which 15% to 20% were non-productive. In a later analysis, previously published TCR beta repertoires from 550 to 700 donors were re-analyzed and high-resolution HLA genotyping was added so that TCR occurrence patterns could be studied. The number of typed donors differed by locus: about 629-630 for A, B, C, DRB1 and DQB1; about 520 for DQA1; 606 for DPA1; and about 450 for DPB1. Among the 398 genotyped donors, under 90% belonged to the genetic ancestry cluster associated with self-reported Caucasian donors. Several DR-DQ haplotypes were treated as single units for association and clustering because of strong linkage in the cohort. The study aimed to test whether cataloging public T cell receptors could reveal signatures of past pathogen exposure. A later genetic analysis used genome-wide SNP genotypes for about 65% of the roughly 700 donors, treating that subset as a discovery cohort. An earlier analysis of fewer than 700 of the donors applied high-throughput TCR beta sequencing to assess whether each TCR beta V gene segment acted as functional or pseudogenic. The T cell repertoires of under 700 subjects were profiled by immunosequencing and related to cytomegalovirus serostatus. Every discovery cohort repertoire had been produced on one sequencing platform. Donor age, sex, ethnicity and CMV serostatus were collected together with the repertoire data. Class I and class II HLA loci were covered by the typing at four-digit resolution. What the research found in general, with its limitations: A group of highly shared sequence variants was considered likely to be a technical artifact of the sequencing pipeline. Some IMGT-functional V segments, including TRBV6-2 and TRBV6-3, could not be told apart with the 87-base-pair reads, so those segments were excluded. For the cohort, immune exposure information was limited to CMV serostatus. Linkage disequilibrium might explain the correlated functional status among segregating V segments, but an unknown experimental factor could not be ruled out. A later genetic analysis associated a missense DCLRE1C variant with V-gene and J-gene trimming of TCR beta chains, and an independent cohort replicated the association. Across donors, most TCR sequences were observed very rarely, whereas some public TCRs were present in many individuals. Specific HLA alleles were associated with more than 15,000 TCR beta sequences at a false discovery rate of 0.05 in a later analysis. Assigning TCR associations to individual alleles was difficult when HLA alleles, especially DR and DQ, strongly co-occurred. Because HLA typing was unavailable for some donors at each locus, only the typed subset was used in association tests. A later analysis found that HLA-associated TCR beta chains were more clonally expanded and had lower generation probabilities than equally common non-associated chains. In both the original and validation cohorts, the classifier was reported to diagnose cytomegalovirus status with high specificity and sensitivity. In vitro tests confirmed that three of the cytomegalovirus-associated TCR beta chains recognize cytomegalovirus antigens. A further reported finding was that TCR beta sequences accurately predicted the HLA-A and HLA-B alleles for most subjects in the first cohort. In a later analysis, the rate of TCR association differed among HLA loci, with DRB1 alleles having the most associated TCRs and HLA-C alleles having the fewest. In a later genetic analysis, fewer N-insertions in productive TCRs were reported among donors in an Asian-associated ancestry cluster than the roughly 670-donor mean. The presence/absence analyses assumed that sequencing depth was roughly uniform across donors, and that assumption may not be true. Over 15 rarely observed V segments, including chromosome 9 orphons, were excluded from the earlier analysis of several hundred of the donors because counts were too low. The cohort was sequenced for TCR beta chains only, and without alpha or paired-chain data the features that could be detected were limited. Several of the top co-occurrence clusters appeared to be linked to parvovirus B19, influenza, CMV and Epstein-Barr virus, according to a later analysis. The study gave a list of 150 to 200 TCR beta chains associated with cytomegalovirus. In an earlier analysis of more than 500 of the donors, most TCR beta V segments appeared in productive rearrangements about 90% or about 30% of the time, broadly matching IMGT annotations. A later analysis found that most CMV-associated TCR beta chains appeared HLA-restricted, with HLA associations seemingly driven largely by CMV exposure. According to the authors, the approach could potentially be generalized to other disease states and immunological phenotypes.

The library was prepared using the immunoSEQ multiplex PCR assay. For the multiplex PCR, a mixture combining 60 forward primers for TCR Vbeta segments and 13 reverse primers for TCR Jbeta segments was used. Amplification of the CDR3 region of rearranged TCR beta genes was performed with a multiplex PCR assay on genomic DNA. Amplified TCR beta libraries were sequenced as 87-base-pair reads on the Illumina HiSeq System. For the original study's pipeline: In a later analysis, some 80 million unique TCR beta chains were counted across the 650 to 700 repertoires, and approximately 9.9 million of these chains were shared by at least two donors. To remove PCR and sequencing errors, raw reads were error-corrected and collapsed into unique sequences using a nearest-neighbor algorithm that merged closely related sequences. To assign V, D and J gene segments, CDR3 sequences were aligned to IMGT reference sequences. For a sequence to be retained, a match of at least six nucleotides was required to both a V gene segment and a J gene segment. A rearrangement was called productive if the CDR3 had no stop codons and remained in frame with V and J, and every other rearrangement was called non-productive. CDR3 was defined by IMGT convention, running from the second conserved V-encoded cysteine to the conserved J-encoded phenylalanine. Sequences without an unambiguous match to a single V gene segment were excluded from the earlier analysis of about 640 of the donors. An earlier analysis of a few hundred of the donors called V segments functional above 56.7% productive rearrangements and segregating when the between-donor standard deviation exceeded 5%. To diagnose cytomegalovirus status from the catalog of TCR beta chain sequences, a statistical classification framework was built. A later analysis assigned V and J genes by comparing TCR nucleotide sequences with IMGT/GENE-DB human TR gene sequences. In a later analysis, CDR3 sequences and most-parsimonious VDJ recombination scenarios were assigned using the TCRdist pipeline. In a later analysis, each TCR beta chain was defined by its CDR3 amino acid sequence together with its V-gene family, and reads without a unique V-gene family were excluded. In a later analysis, nearly 600 highly shared, low-generation-probability nucleotide sequences were removed to address suspected cross-contamination and a sequencing artifact. In a later analysis, a clonal expansion index for each public chain was calculated from normalized within-repertoire ranks of inferred template counts. In a later analysis, generation probabilities were computed using a VDJ recombination model fitted to out-of-frame rearrangements, and the results were checked against IGoR. In a later analysis, hypergeometric tests were used to score TCR-TCR, TCR-HLA and TCR-CMV co-occurrence, with a repertoire-size bias correction applied to TCR pairs. A later analysis estimated false discovery rates by permuting HLA or CMV assignments 20 times. A later analysis grouped co-occurring TCRs with DBSCAN, adding TCRdist sequence similarity when clustering within HLA-allele-positive subsets. Co-occurrence clustering excluded repertoires with fewer than 30,000 or more than 120,000 public chains, plus five with anomalous nucleotide sharing. TCRdb re-hosts the immuneACCESS table, in-frame sequences only. Its copies lack some clones; in the studies checked, an unresolved V gene accounts for under half of them, and the cause for the rest is not known. V, J and clone size are those of that table, while D and trimming were read from the DNA. The sample profile shows about 130,000 clones; about four fifths of them were found once. Approximately 4.3% of the sample is in the top ten clones.

Of note for this clone: Its binding antigen is unknown. Per-base qualities were not stored, and no clone one base away is much larger. Within the sample, other DNA sequences also encode this same CDR3.

In total, 600 or so healthy bone marrow donors made up the cohort. All cohort members were sampled while nominally healthy, although unrecorded immune exposures were likely present. CMV serostatus was recorded as positive for some 300 and negative for about half of the roughly 700 cohort members, whereas no CMV serostatus was recorded for the donor in question. A peripheral blood sample was collected from each donor, and TCR beta sequencing was performed on peripheral blood mononuclear cells. The Qiagen DNeasy Blood Extraction Kit was used to extract genomic DNA from the blood cell samples. Taken from cysteine to phenylalanine, the CDR3 has 14 residues. CDR3 DNA is the only sequence kept; it has 42 bases, read in frame from the first base. The germline V gene (reference sequence) gives CDR1 as SEHNR and CDR2 as FQNEAQ. V is shortened by 3 bases, J by 6 bases, and the region joining them spans 11 bases.

The TCR sequence derives from a man aged 30 to 39 in good health. The sample was PBMCs. This receptor chain uses TRBV7-9 and TRBJ2-2, with an unclear D gene assignment. The DNA sequence is given as TGTGCCAGCAGCTTGGGCCCCTCGGCCGGGGAGCTGTTTTTT. Its translation is CASSLGPSAGELFF.